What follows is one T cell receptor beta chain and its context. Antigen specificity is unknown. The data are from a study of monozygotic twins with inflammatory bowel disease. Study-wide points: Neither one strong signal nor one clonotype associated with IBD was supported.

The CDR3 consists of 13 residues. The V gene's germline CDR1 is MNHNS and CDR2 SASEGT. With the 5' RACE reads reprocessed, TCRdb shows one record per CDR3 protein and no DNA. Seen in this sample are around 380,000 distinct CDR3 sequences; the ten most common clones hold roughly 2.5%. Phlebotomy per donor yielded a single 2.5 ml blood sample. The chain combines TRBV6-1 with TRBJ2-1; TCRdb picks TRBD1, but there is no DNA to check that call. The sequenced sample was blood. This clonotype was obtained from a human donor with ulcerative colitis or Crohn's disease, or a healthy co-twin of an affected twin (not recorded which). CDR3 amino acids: CASNRQASNEQFF.